This T cell receptor (beta chain) comes out of a study of shared clonotypes between healthy human individuals. Findings and caveats of the study: Naive CD4 clonotype sharing across a handful of donors was about 5%.

Of note for this clone: No antigen is known for it.

CDR1 SNHLY and CDR2 FYNNEI come from the germline V gene. The ends were cut back, 3 bases at V and 11 bases at J, with 14 bases in the middle. CDR3 size: 12 residues. Repertoires were generated with immunoSEQ multiplex PCR, while TCRdb's copy carries only in-frame clones and drops some. The sample records about 1.1 million clones, roughly 80% being singletons. Donation came from healthy HIV-negative adults that had no recent acute infections or vaccinations. Sequenced: memory CD4+ T cells from PBMCs. The subset is: CD45RA-negative fraction. The chain employs TRBV2 and TRBJ2-7, with D unresolved. The receptor comes from a man between 18 and 29 years old in good health. Some clones in this sample may be carry-over from other donors' samples. The CDR3 DNA is TGTGCCAGCAGTGACCAGGCTACGGCTGAGTACTTC. Protein sequence: CASSDQATAEYF.